The next 26 T cell receptor beta chains were all read from a single sample in a study of T cells expressing NK-cell markers. From the 5' RACE reads, TCRdb lists one entry per CDR3 protein and no DNA. This repertoire includes about 540,000 distinct CDR3 sequences. The sequenced sample was blood T cells: a sorted CD56 or NKG2C T cell subset, CD4+ or CD8+ T cells, or bulk PBMC T cells (not recorded which). These receptors were collected from a young man in good health.

The CDR3 here is CASAGRYEQYF. V and J are TRBV28 and TRBJ2-7; TCRdb picks TRBD1, but there is no DNA to check that call. The CDR3 has 11 amino acids. Per the germline V gene, CDR1 is MDHEN and CDR2 is SYDVKM.

This chain uses TRBV20-1 with TRBJ2-1; the D gene TCRdb calls, TRBD2, cannot be checked with no DNA. CDR1 DFQATT and CDR2 SNEGSKA come from the germline V gene (reference sequence). This CDR3 is built from 18 residues. CDR3 loop: CSASPATSGRLAYNEQFF.

The gene calls are TRBV15 and TRBJ2-1. Germline assignment: CDR1 LNHNV and CDR2 YYDKDF (reference sequence). This CDR3 spans 12 amino acids. The CDR3 spells CATSRDLTAALF.

This sequence joins TRBV12-3 or TRBV12-4 and TRBJ2-3; the D call from TCRdb, TRBD2, cannot be confirmed without DNA. The CDR3 length is 18 residues. This CDR3 reads CASSFWVAGAGVGDTQYF.

The chain joins TRBV20-1 to TRBJ2-1; TCRdb names TRBD2, which stays unverified in the absence of DNA. This CDR3 has 14 residues. Germline V gene sequence: CDR1 DFQATT, CDR2 SNEGSKA (reference sequence). CDR3 amino acids: CSARDGGGYNEQFF.

J is TRBJ2-1 and V is TRBV5-1; TCRdb gives TRBD1 as the D gene, but with no DNA this cannot be confirmed. Looked up from germline, CDR1 is SGHRS and CDR2 is YFSETQ. This CDR3 has 17 amino acids. Here the CDR3 reads CASSFRPPSDSYNEQFF.

The rearrangement uses TRBV6-1 and TRBJ1-4. There are 14 residues in the CDR3. Germline lookup yields CDR1 MNHNS and CDR2 SASEGT. This CDR3 is CVTTRGVSAEKLFF.

The J gene is TRBJ2-1, the V gene TRBV5-5; no DNA is available, so the TRBD2 call from TCRdb remains unchecked. The CDR3 length is 13 residues. In germline, CDR1 is SGHKS, CDR2 YYEKEE (reference sequence). The chain's CDR3 is CASSSPRVNEQFF.

The chain employs TRBV29-1 and TRBJ2-1; there is no DNA to check the TCRdb D call of TRBD1. The CDR3 covers 18 residues. Looked up from germline, CDR1 is SQVTM and CDR2 is ANQGSEA. The CDR3 spells CSVEGIRDSSSSYNEQFF.

The V and J genes are TRBV11-3 and TRBJ2-7; TCRdb designates TRBD1, a call that cannot be tested without DNA. This CDR3 has 13 amino acids. CDR1 is SGHNT, CDR2 YENEEA, per germline. Here the CDR3 reads CASSKGADYEQYF.

This rearrangement joins TRBV20-1 to TRBJ2-1; as DNA is missing, the TRBD2 call by TCRdb cannot be tested. Germline V gives CDR1 DFQATT, CDR2 SNEGSKA (reference sequence). The CDR3 has 14 residues. CDR3 region: CSAPPLAGGPEQFF.

The rearrangement joins TRBV5-1 to TRBJ2-2; TCRdb calls TRBD2, which cannot be checked without DNA. The CDR3 is 15 residues long. Germline V gene sequence: CDR1 SGHRS, CDR2 YFSETQ. The CDR3 spells CASRQAGLDPGELFF.

The chain uses TRBV4-1 and TRBJ2-5. The CDR3 runs 15 residues. The germline V gene encodes CDR1 MGHRA and CDR2 YSYEKL. CDR3 sequence: CASSQASGVQETQYF.

The chain recombines TRBV27 with TRBJ2-3; the TCRdb call, TRBD2, lacks DNA for checking. This CDR3 spans 15 amino acids. Germline V gene data show CDR1 as MNHEY and CDR2 as SMNVEV (reference sequence). The CDR3 here is CASSPPSGSRGTQYF.

The chain recombines TRBV5-1 with TRBJ2-5; the TCRdb D gene call, TRBD1, has no DNA to confirm it. The germline CDR1 and CDR2 sequences are SGHRS and YFSETQ. CDR3 length equals 15 residues. CDR3 protein: CASSGGTLGKETQYF.

V usage is TRBV11-2 and J usage is TRBJ2-1; the D call of TRBD2 rests on TCRdb alone, since no DNA is present to check it. Germline-derived CDR1 and CDR2 are SGHAT and FQNNGV. The CDR3 spans 15 residues. CDR3 in amino acids: CASKRPGLAHNEQFF. The complete variable domain, with remaining parts taken from reference TRBV11-2 and TRBJ2-1, reads EAGVAQSPRYKIIEKRQSVAFWCNPISGHATLYWYQQILGQGPKLLIQFQNNGVVDDSQLPKDRFSAERLKGVDSTLKIQPAKLEDSAVYLCASKRPGLAHNEQFFGPGTRLTVL.

V is TRBV5-6 and J is TRBJ2-3; TCRdb calls TRBD1, which cannot be checked without DNA. Germline V gene data show CDR1 as SGHDT and CDR2 as YYEEEE. This CDR3 has 16 amino acids. The CDR3 loop reads CASSQLDRVYTDTQYF.

This chain connects TRBV29-1 to TRBJ2-1; the D call of TRBD2 rests on TCRdb alone, since no DNA is present to check it. The length of the CDR3 is 14 residues. The germline V gene has CDR1 SQVTM and CDR2 ANQGSEA. The CDR3 region is CSALSGRNHNEQFF.

The J gene is TRBJ2-3, the V gene TRBV29-1; no DNA is available, so the TRBD2 call from TCRdb remains unchecked. CDR3 length: 17 amino acids. Germline V lookup: CDR1 SQVTM, CDR2 ANQGSEA. The CDR3 sequence: CSVLTSGMGLSTDTQYF.

The chain has TRBV20-1 and TRBJ2-7; no DNA is available, so the TRBD2 call from TCRdb remains unchecked. Per germline, CDR1 DFQATT and CDR2 SNEGSKA (reference sequence). The CDR3 is 14 amino acids. The CDR3 loop reads CSAAANSGGYEQYF.

The chain has TRBV7-9 and TRBJ2-1; TCRdb proposes TRBD1, but this gene call is untestable without DNA. The CDR3 extends over 15 amino acids. Germline CDR1 reads SEHNR; CDR2 reads FQNEAQ (reference sequence). CDR3 region: CASSFPGSSYNEQFF.

V and J are TRBV6-1 and TRBJ2-1; with no DNA, the TCRdb D assignment of TRBD1 cannot be verified. CDR3 length: 15 residues. Germline V gene lookup returns CDR1 MNHNS and CDR2 SASEGT. CDR3 amino acids: CASSESGTGTNEQFF.

This chain uses TRBV12-3 or TRBV12-4 with TRBJ2-1; as DNA is missing, the TRBD1 call by TCRdb cannot be tested. The CDR3 covers 15 residues. CDR3 residues: CASSGDRSLSNEQFF.

This chain links TRBV20-1 with TRBJ2-7; TCRdb's D call of TRBD1 is untestable without DNA. The germline gives CDR1 DFQATT, CDR2 SNEGSKA (reference sequence). The CDR3 is 14 residues long. The CDR3 region is CSPLRGERIHEQYF.

CDR3 residues: CASSHDSLNEQFF. The chain is built from TRBV5-1 and TRBJ2-1; TCRdb indicates TRBD1, and absent DNA this call remains unverified. This CDR3 is built from 13 residues. CDR1 and CDR2 from the germline V gene are SGHRS and YFSETQ.

The genes are TRBV7-2 and TRBJ2-1; checking the TCRdb D call of TRBD2 is not possible without DNA. From germline, CDR1 is SGHTA and CDR2 FQGNSA. CDR3 length equals 15 residues. CDR3 sequence reads: CASSLVVGGYNEQFF.